This record looks at one TCR beta chain sequence and its context. This sample's time point: before natalizumab initiation. This sample is part of a study of multiple sclerosis patients with progressive multifocal leukoencephalopathy. The method was immunoSEQ multiplex PCR; TCRdb's version includes in-frame clones alone and lacks a portion of them. The sample records roughly 31,000 clones, about 91% being singletons. Germline CDR1 and CDR2: SGHVS and FNYEAQ. The CDR3 is 15 residues long. V dropped 5 bases and J dropped 2 bases, with 16 bases sitting between them. Sequencing used PBMCs. The J gene is TRBJ2-7, the V gene TRBV7-6; D is perhaps TRBD1 or TRBD2 (5 bases each). This TCR derives from a human donor with multiple sclerosis. CDR3 sequence: CASSPWEEGPYEQYF. The CDR3 nucleotides read TGTGCCAGCAGCCCATGGGAAGAGGGACCCTACGAGCAGTACTTC.